A selection of T cell receptor beta chains follows, all from one sample in a study of T cells in pancreatic ductal adenocarcinoma. Using immunoSEQ multiplex PCR, the repertoire was profiled, and TCRdb retains in-frame clones only, with some absent. The table records some 5,400 clones, 72% of them present only once. Sequenced input: pancreatic tumor tissue. These receptors all come from a human donor with pancreatic ductal adenocarcinoma. Both conserved end residues are part of each CDR3. The D gene is left open where the match is weak. Only some rows state a clone size, as once, few, many or a class for expanded clones.

D,size,J,V,DNA,CDR3
.,.,TRBJ2-7,TRBV28,TGTGCCAGCAGTTTCGCGTTAGGGGTCGAGCAGTACTTC,CASSFALGVEQYF
.,.,TRBJ2-5,TRBV4-1,TGCGCCAGCAGCCAAGGGCACAGGTCAGAGACCCAGTACTTC,CASSQGHRSETQYF
.,.,TRBJ1-3,TRBV7-2,TGTGCCAGCAGCTTATTGGGCTCTTACTCTGGAAACACCATATATTTT,CASSLLGSYSGNTIYF
TRBD1,once,TRBJ1-1,TRBV9,TGTGCCAGCAGCGAAAACAGGGGCACTGAAGCTTTCTTT,CASSENRGTEAFF
.,.,TRBJ1-4,TRBV13,TGTGCCAGCAACCTACGGGGGTTTGGGGATGAAAAACTGTTTTTT,CASNLRGFGDEKLFF
TRBD1,.,TRBJ2-2,TRBV7-9,TGTGCCAGCAGCTTGGGACAGGTCTCCGGGGAGCTGTTTTTT,CASSLGQVSGELFF
.,.,TRBJ2-1,TRBV4-3,TGCGCCAGCAGCCAAGAAGTGGAGTACAATGAGCAGTTCTTC,CASSQEVEYNEQFF
.,.,TRBJ2-1,TRBV2,TGTGCCAGCAGTGAAGGGACAGAGTACAATGAGCAGTTCTTC,CASSEGTEYNEQFF
TRBD2,once,TRBJ2-1,TRBV5-1,TGCGCCAGCAGCCCCAGGGGACTAGCGGGGGGTAATGAGCAGTTCTTC,CASSPRGLAGGNEQFF
.,.,TRBJ1-1,TRBV7-3,TGTGCCAGCAGCTTATCCAGGTTGAACACTGAAGCTTTCTTT,CASSLSRLNTEAFF
TRBD1,.,TRBJ1-1,TRBV5-6,TGTGCCAGCAGCAGAGCGAACTACAGGGGAATCGACACTGAAGCTTTCTTT,CASSRANYRGIDTEAFF
.,.,TRBJ2-2,TRBV5-4,TGTGCCAGCTTGGACAGCACCTCGAACACCGGGGAGCTGTTTTTT,CASLDSTSNTGELFF
.,.,TRBJ2-3,TRBV2,TGTGCCAGCAAGGCGGATCTCCAGTTCGGCACAGATACGCAGTATTTT,CASKADLQFGTDTQYF
TRBD2,.,TRBJ2-2,TRBV18,TGTGCCAGCTCACCACCGAAAGGACTAGCGGGCGGGGAGCTGTTTTTT,CASSPPKGLAGGELFF
TRBD1,.,TRBJ2-5,TRBV5-4,TGTGCCAGCAGGCGCGACGGACAGGCCCAAGAGACCCAGTACTTC,CASRRDGQAQETQYF